This TCR beta chain was captured in a study of T cell changes during pregnancy in multiple sclerosis. Here immunoSEQ multiplex PCR was the method, and the copy in TCRdb shows in-frame clones only, minus some. The table has approximately 45,000 clones, 84% seen once. V lost 0 bases to trimming and J lost 7 bases, with 10 bases between them. Germline CDR1 MNHNY, CDR2 SVGAGI (reference sequence). The CDR3 is made up of 14 amino acids. The rearrangement joins TRBV6-6 to TRBJ1-5; D remains unclear. The sample here was CD4+ T cells from peripheral blood mononuclear cells, taken before pregnancy. The TCR was taken from a female donor with multiple sclerosis, enrolled in a pregnancy study. The CDR3 region is CASSYSIRGQPQHF. DNA of the CDR3: TGTGCCAGCAGTTACTCGATACGAGGGCAGCCCCAGCATTTT.